The rows below give T cell receptor beta chains drawn from one sample of a study of control samples from healthy donors and cancer patients. TCRdb's copy holds only in-frame clones and misses some; the assay was immunoSEQ multiplex PCR. The sample includes some 150,000 clones, 96% of them seen just once. Sequencing was carried out using blood. All receptors derive from a woman aged 25 to 45 in good health. CDR3s leave out the opening cysteine and the closing phenylalanine or tryptophan.

V: TRBV5-1
CDR3: ASSNTQGDGTDTQY

V: TRBV5-1
CDR3: ASSVAGTGSTEAF

V: TRBV6-5
CDR3: AIRHGSGYT

V: TRBV10-2
CDR3: ASGTRTNEKLF

V: TRBV28
CDR3: ASSIRTGGSGYT

V: TRBV20-1
CDR3: SASWLAGYNEQF

V: TRBV6-5
CDR3: ATRTGPAWGYT

V: TRBV11-3
CDR3: ASSKGEALSDEQF

V: TRBV6-1
CDR3: ASSSVPGARAF

V: TRBV11-2
CDR3: ASSLVVGATPLH

V: TRBV10-3
CDR3: AISALSGYEQY

V: TRBV27
CDR3: ASSSTGGFLTNYGYT

V: TRBV9
CDR3: ASSVAPGSRNEQF

V: TRBV27
CDR3: ASSLFGTSGRAYEQY

V: TRBV5-8
CDR3: ASSFRQGANYGYT

V: TRBV5-1
CDR3: ASSLGASGGNEQF

V: TRBV28
CDR3: ASRPTGARWNTEAF

V: TRBV10-2
CDR3: ASRGQSNEKLF

V: TRBV6-4
CDR3: ASSDGGSSYNEQF

V: TRBV2
CDR3: ASSDRQGVSTDTQY

V: TRBV28
CDR3: ASSTGLETQY

V: TRBV3-1/TRBV3-2
CDR3: ASSTREGFEKLF

V: TRBV7-6
CDR3: ASSIGEAYEQY

V: TRBV4-1
CDR3: ASSHAGLPYEQY

V: TRBV3-1/TRBV3-2
CDR3: ASSQTGNTEAF

V: TRBV7-9
CDR3: ASSLAGTAQETQY

V: TRBV2
CDR3: ASTSGGPHNEQF

V: TRBV27
CDR3: ASSLGFSNQPQH

V: TRBV6-5
CDR3: ASKRLSNQPQH

V: TRBV2
CDR3: ASSGLAAGNEQF

V: TRBV28
CDR3: ASSPGPNYGYT

V: TRBV30
CDR3: AWSVLHSKKAQF